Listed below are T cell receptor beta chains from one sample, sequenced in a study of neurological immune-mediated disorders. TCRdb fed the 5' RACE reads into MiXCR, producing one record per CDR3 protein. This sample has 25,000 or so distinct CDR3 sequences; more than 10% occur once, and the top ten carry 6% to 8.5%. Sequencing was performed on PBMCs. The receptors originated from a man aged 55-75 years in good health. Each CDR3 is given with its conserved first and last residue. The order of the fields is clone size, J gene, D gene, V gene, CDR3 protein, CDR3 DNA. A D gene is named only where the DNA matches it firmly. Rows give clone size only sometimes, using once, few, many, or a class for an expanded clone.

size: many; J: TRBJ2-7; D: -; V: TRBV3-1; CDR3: CASSSGIEQYF; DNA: TGTGCCAGCAGTTCAGGGATCGAGCAGTACTTC
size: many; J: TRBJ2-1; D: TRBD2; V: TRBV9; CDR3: CASSSSGGARNEQFF; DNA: TGTGCCAGCAGCTCGAGCGGGGGGGCAAGGAATGAGCAGTTCTTC
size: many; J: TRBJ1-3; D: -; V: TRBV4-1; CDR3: CASSHQRVLDGNTIYF; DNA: TGCGCCAGCAGCCACCAAAGGGTGTTGGACGGAAACACCATATATTTT
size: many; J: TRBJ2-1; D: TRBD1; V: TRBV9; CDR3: CASSVTGAQYNEQFF; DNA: TGTGCCAGCAGCGTAACAGGGGCGCAGTACAATGAGCAGTTCTTC
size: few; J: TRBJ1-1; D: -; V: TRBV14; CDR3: CASSRGGLNTEAFF; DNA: TGTGCCAGCAGCCGTGGAGGGTTGAACACTGAAGCTTTCTTT
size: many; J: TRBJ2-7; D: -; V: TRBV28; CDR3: CASISGDRGYYEQYF; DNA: TGTGCCAGCATATCCGGGGACCGTGGGTATTACGAGCAGTACTTC
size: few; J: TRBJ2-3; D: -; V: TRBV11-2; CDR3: CASSLVGSHLDTQYF; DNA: TGTGCCAGCAGCTTGGTCGGGAGCCACCTGGATACGCAGTATTTT
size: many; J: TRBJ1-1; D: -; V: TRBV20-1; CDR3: CSARRSGTANTEAFF; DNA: TGCAGTGCTAGACGATCAGGCACAGCGAACACTGAAGCTTTCTTT
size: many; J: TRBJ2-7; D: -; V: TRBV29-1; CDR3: CSVSRGSYEQYF; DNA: TGCAGCGTCTCAAGGGGCTCCTACGAGCAGTACTTC
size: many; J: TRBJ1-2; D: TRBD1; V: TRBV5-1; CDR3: CASSLEAGGLFTF; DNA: TGCGCCAGCAGCTTGGAAGCAGGGGGCTTGTTTACCTTC
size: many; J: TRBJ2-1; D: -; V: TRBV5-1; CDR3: CASSLEYSEQFF; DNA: TGCGCCAGCAGCTTGGAATACAGCGAGCAGTTCTTC
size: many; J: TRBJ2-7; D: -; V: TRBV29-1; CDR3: CSVRGATEPYEQYF; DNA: TGCAGCGTGAGAGGGGCCACAGAACCCTACGAGCAGTACTTC
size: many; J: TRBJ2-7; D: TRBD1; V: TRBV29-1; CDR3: CSVMTGGSGEQYF; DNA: TGCAGCGTGATGACAGGGGGCTCAGGGGAGCAGTACTTC
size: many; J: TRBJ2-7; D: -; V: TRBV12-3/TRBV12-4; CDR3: CASSSRVSSYEQYF; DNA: TGTGCCAGCAGTTCCCGTGTAAGCTCCTACGAGCAGTACTTC
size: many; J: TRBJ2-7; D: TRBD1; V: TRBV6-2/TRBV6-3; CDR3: CASRRTGGNYEQYF; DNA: TGTGCCAGCAGGCGGACAGGGGGCAACTACGAGCAGTACTTC
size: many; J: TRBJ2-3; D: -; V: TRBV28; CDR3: CASSNIAGTSTDTQYF; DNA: TGTGCCAGCAGTAACATAGCCGGGACTAGCACAGATACGCAGTATTTT
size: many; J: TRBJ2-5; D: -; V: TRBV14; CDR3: CASSRGRGETQYF; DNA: TGTGCCAGCAGCCGAGGAAGAGGGGAGACCCAGTACTTC
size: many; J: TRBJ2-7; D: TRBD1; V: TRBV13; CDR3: CASSRGQGYEQYF; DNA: TGTGCCAGCAGCAGGGGACAGGGCTACGAGCAGTACTTC
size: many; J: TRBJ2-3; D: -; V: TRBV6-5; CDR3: CASSYSLSTDTQYF; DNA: TGTGCCAGCAGTTACTCATTAAGCACAGATACTCAGTATTTT
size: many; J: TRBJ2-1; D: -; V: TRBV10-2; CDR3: CASSVPGLSSYNEQFF; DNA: TGCGCCAGCAGTGTCCCGGGGTTGAGCTCCTACAATGAGCAGTTCTTC
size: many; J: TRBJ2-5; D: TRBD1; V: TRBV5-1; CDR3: CASSSDRGLGKTQYF; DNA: TGCGCCAGCAGCTCGGACAGGGGGTTAGGGAAGACCCAGTACTTC
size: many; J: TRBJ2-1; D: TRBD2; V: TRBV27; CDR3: CASRERERNEQFF; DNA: TGTGCCAGCAGAGAGCGGGAGAGGAATGAGCAGTTCTTC
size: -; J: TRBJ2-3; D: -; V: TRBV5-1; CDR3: CASGTGWGTDTQYF; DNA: TGCGCCAGCGGCACAGGGTGGGGCACAGATACGCAGTATTTT
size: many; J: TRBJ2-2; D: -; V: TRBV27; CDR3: CASSWEYTGELFF; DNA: TGTGCCAGCAGTTGGGAGTACACCGGGGAGCTGTTTTTT
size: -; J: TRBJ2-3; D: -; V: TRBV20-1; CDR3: CSASRDGHTDTQYF; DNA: TGCAGTGCGAGCCGGGACGGACACACAGATACGCAGTATTTT